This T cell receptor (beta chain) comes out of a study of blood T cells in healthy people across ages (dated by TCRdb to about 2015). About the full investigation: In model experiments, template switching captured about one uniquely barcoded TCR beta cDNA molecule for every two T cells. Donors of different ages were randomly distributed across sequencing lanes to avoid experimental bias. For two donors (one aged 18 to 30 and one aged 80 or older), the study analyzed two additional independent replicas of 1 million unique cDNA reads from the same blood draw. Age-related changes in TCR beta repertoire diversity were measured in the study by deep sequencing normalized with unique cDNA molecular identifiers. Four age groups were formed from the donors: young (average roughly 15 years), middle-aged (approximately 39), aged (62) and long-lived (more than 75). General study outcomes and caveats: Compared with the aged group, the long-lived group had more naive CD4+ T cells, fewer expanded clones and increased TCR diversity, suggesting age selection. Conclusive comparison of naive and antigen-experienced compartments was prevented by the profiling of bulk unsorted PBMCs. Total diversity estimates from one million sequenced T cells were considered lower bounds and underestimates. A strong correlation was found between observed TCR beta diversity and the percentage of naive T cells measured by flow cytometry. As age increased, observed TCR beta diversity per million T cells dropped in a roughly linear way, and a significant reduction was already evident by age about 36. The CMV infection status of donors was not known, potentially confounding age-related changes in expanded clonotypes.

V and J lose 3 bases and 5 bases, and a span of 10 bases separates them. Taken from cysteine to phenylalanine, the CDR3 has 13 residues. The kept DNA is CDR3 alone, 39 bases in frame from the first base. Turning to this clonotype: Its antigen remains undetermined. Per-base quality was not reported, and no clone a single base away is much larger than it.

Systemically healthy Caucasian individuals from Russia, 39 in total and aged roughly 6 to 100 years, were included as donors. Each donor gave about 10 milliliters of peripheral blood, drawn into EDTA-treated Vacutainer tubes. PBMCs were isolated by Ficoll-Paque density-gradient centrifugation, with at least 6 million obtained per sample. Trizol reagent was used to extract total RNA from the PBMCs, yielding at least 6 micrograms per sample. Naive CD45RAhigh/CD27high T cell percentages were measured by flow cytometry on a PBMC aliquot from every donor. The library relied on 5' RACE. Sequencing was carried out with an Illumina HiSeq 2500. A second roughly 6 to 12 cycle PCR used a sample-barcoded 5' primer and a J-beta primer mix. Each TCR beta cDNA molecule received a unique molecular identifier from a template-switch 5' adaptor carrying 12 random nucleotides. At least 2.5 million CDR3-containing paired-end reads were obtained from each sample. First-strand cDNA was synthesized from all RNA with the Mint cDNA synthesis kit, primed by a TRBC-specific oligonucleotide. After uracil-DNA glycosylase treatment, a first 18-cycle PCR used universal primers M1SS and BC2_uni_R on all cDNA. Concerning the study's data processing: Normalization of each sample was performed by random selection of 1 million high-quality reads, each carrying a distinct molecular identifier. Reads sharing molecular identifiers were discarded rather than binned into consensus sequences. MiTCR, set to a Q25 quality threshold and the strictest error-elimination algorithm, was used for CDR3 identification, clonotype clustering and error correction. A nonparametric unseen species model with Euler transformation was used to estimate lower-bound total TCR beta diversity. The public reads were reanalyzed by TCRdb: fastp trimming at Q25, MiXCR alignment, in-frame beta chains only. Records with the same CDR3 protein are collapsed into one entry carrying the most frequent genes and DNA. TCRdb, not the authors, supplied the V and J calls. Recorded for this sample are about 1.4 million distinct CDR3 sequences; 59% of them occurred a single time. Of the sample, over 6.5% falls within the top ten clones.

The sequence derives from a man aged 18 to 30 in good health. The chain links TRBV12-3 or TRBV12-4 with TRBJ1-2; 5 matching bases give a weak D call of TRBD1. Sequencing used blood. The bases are TGTGCCAGCAGTTTCGGGGCGGTGTATGGCTACACCTTC. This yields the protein CASSFGAVYGYTF.